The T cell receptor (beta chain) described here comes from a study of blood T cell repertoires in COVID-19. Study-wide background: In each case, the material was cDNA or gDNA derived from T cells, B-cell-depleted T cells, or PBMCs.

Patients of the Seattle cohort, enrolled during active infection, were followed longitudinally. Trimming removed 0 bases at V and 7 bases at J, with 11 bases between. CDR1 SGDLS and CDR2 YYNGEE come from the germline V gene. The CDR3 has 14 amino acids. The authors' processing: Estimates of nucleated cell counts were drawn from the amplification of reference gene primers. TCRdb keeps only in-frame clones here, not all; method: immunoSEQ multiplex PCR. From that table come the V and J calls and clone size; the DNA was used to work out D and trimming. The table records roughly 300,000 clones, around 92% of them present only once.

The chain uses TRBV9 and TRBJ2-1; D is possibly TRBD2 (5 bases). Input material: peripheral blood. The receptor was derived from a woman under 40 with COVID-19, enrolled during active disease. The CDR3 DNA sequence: TGTGCCAGCAGCGTAGCGGCAGGCGGGAATGAGCAGTTCTTC. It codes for CASSVAAGGNEQFF.